This T cell receptor (beta chain) was captured in a study of regulatory T cells in long-lasting Graves disease. CDR3-region Arm-PCR and iRepertoire HTBI primers produced the TCR beta libraries. TCRdb independently ran MiXCR on the multiplex PCR reads; one entry per CDR3 protein. The repertoire includes 400,000 to 500,000 distinct CDR3 sequences, roughly 23% of them detected once, and around 14% sits in the top ten. The V gene lost 0 bases and the J gene lost 10 bases, with 19 bases spanning the gap. CDR1 is LGHNT and CDR2 is FRNRAP in the germline V gene. The CDR3 runs 17 residues. Stated time point: persistent/refractory GD, antithyroid drugs over 5 years with positive TRAb. The authors made the TCR library using RNA they extracted from PBMCs.

The J gene is TRBJ1-6, the V gene TRBV12-5; tentative D call: TRBD1 (6 bases). This clonotype originated in a female donor with Graves disease. The sample was peripheral blood mononuclear cells (PBMCs), taken when the disease was refractory, from a patient treated with antithyroid drugs. DNA of the CDR3: TGTGCTAGTGGTTTGGTACCGGCAGGGGAGGAGGGGTCACCCCTCCACTTT. Amino acids: CASGLVPAGEEGSPLHF.